Listed here is a single T cell receptor (beta chain). Its matching antigen is unknown. These data originate in a study of CD4+ T cells in melanoma. Study-wide results and caveats: Reportedly, melanoma neoantigen-specific CD4+ T cells showed varied differentiation states.

The germline V gene has CDR1 MNHEY and CDR2 SMNVEV (reference sequence). This CDR3 is 14 amino acids long. The V end lost 2 bases, the J end lost 4 bases, and 12 bases lay between the germline ends. Repertoires were generated with immunoSEQ multiplex PCR, while TCRdb's copy carries only in-frame clones and drops some. The sample lists roughly 54,000 clones, about 88% occurring once. The origin of this receptor is a human donor with melanoma. The chain carries TRBV27 and TRBJ2-7; D tentatively fits TRBD1 or TRBD2 (5 bases each). Sequencing was carried out using peripheral blood. CDR3 DNA: TGTGCCAGCAGTTTAAGAGGGGATAAGTACGAGCAGTACTTC. Protein product: CASSLRGDKYEQYF.